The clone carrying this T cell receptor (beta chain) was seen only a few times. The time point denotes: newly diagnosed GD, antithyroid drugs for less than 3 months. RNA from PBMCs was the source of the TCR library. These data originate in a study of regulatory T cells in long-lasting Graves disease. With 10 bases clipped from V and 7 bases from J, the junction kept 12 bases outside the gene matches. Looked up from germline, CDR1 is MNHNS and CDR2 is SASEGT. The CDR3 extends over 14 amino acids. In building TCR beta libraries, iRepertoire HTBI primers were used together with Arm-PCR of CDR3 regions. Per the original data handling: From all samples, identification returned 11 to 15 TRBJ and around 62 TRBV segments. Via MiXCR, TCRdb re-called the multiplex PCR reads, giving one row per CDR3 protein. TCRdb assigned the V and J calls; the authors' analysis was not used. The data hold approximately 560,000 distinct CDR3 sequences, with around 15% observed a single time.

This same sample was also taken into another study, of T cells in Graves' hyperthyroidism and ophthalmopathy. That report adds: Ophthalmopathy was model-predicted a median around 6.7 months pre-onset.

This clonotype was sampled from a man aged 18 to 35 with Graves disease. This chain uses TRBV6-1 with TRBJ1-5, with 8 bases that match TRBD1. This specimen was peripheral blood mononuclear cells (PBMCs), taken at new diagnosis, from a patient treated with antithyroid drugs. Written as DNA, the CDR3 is TGTGCCACGGGGGGAGGACAGGGCTGGCAGCCCCAGCATTTT. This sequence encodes CATGGGQGWQPQHF.